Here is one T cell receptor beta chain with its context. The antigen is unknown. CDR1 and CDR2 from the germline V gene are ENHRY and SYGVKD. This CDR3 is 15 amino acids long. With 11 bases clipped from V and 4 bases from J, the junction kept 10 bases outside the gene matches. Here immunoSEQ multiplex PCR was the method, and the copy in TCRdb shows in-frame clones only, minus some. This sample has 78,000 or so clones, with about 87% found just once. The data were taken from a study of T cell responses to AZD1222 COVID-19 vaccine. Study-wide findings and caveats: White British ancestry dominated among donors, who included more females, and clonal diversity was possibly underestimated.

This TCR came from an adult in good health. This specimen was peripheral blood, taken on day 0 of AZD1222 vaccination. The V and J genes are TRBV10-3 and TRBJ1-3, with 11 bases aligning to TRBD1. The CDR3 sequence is CASTRTGGRGNTIYF. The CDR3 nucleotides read TGTGCCTCCACCAGGACAGGGGGCCGGGGAAACACCATATATTTT.